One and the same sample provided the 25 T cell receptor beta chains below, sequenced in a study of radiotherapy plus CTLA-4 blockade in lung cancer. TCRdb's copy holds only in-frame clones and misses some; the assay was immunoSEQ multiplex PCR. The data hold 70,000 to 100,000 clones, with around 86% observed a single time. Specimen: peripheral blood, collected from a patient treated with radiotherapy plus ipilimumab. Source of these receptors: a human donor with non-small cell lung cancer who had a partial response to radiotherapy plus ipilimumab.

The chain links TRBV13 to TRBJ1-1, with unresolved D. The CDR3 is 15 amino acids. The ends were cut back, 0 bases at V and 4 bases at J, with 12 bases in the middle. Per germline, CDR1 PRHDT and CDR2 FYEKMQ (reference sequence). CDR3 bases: TGTGCCAGCAGCTTAGGGTCCGCCGAGGGCACTGAAGCTTTCTTT. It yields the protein CASSLGSAEGTEAFF. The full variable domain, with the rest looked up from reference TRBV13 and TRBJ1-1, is AAGVIQSPRHLIKEKRETATLKCYPIPRHDTVYWYQQGPGQDPQFLISFYEKMQSDKGSIPDRFSAQQFSDYHSELNMSSLELGDSALYFCASSLGSAEGTEAFFGQGTRLTVV.

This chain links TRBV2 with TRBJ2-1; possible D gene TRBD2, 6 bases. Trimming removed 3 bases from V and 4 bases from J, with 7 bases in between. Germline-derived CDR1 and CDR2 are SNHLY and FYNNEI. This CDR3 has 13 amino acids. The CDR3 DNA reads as TGTGCCAGCAGTGAGCGGGAATACAATGAGCAGTTCTTC. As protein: CASSEREYNEQFF.

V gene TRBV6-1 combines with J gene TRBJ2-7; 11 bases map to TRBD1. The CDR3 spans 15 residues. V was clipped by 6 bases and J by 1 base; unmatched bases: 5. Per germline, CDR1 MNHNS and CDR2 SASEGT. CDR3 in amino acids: CASRSDRGPSYEQYV. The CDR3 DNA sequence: TGTGCCAGCAGATCGGACAGGGGGCCTTCCTACGAGCAGTACGTC.

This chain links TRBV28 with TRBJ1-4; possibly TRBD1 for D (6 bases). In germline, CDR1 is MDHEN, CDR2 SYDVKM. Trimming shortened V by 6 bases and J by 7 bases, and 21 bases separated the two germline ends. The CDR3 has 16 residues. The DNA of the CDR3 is TGTGCCAGCAGCCTTCCAAGGGGGGGCATCGTTGAAAAACTGTTTTTT. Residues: CASSLPRGGIVEKLFF.

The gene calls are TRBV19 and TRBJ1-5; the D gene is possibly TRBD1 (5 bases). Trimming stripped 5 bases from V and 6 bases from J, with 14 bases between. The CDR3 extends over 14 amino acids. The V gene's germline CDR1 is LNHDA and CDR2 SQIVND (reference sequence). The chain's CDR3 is CASSSQASGQPQHF. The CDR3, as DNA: TGTGCCAGTAGTTCACAGGCTTCTGGTCAGCCCCAGCATTTT.

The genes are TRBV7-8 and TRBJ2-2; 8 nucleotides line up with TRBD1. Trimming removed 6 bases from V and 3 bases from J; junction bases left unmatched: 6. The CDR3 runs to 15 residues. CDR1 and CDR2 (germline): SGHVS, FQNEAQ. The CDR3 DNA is TGTGCCAGCAGATCGACGACAGGGGACACCGGGGAGCTGTTTTTT. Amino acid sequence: CASRSTTGDTGELFF.

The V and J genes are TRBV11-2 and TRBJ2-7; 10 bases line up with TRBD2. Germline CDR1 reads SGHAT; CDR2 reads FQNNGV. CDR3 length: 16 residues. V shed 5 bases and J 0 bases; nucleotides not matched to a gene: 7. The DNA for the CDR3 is TGTGCCAGCAGCCCTCGGACTAGCGGAAGCTCCTACGAGCAGTACTTC. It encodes CASSPRTSGSSYEQYF. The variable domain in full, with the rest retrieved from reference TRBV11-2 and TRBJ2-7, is EAGVAQSPRYKIIEKRQSVAFWCNPISGHATLYWYQQILGQGPKLLIQFQNNGVVDDSQLPKDRFSAERLKGVDSTLKIQPAKLEDSAVYLCASSPRTSGSSYEQYFGPGTRLTVT.

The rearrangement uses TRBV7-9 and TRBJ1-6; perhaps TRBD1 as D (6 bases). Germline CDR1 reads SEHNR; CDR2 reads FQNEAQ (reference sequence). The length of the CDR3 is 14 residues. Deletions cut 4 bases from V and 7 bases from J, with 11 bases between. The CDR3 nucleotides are TGTGCCAGCAGCTCGATGGACAGAAATTCACCCCTCCACTTT. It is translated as CASSSMDRNSPLHF.

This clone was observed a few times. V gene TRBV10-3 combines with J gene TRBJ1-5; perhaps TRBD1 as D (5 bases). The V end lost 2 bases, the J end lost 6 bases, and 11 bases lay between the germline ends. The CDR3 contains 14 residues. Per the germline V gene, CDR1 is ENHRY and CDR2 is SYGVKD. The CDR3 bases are TGTGCCATCAGTGAGCAGGGAGGGGCTCAGCCCCAGCATTTT. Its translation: CAISEQGGAQPQHF.

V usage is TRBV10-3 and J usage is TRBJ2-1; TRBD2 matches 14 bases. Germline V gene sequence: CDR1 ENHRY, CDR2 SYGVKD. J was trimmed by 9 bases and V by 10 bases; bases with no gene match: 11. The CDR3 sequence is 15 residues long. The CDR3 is CANRAGLAGETEQFF. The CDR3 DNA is TGTGCCAATAGGGCGGGACTAGCGGGAGAGACTGAGCAGTTCTTC.

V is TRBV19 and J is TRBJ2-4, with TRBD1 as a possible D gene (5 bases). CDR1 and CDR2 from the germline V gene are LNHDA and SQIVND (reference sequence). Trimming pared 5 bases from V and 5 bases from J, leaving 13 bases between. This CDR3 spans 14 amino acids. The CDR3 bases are TGTGCCAGTAGTCAGGGTAATCGGGAAAACATTCAGTACTTC. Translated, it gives CASSQGNRENIQYF.

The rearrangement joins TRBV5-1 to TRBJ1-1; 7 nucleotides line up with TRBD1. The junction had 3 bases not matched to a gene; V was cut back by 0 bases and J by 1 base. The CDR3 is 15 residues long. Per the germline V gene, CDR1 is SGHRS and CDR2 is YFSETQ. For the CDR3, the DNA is TGCGCCAGCAGCTTGGAGACAGGGTCGAACACTGAAGCTTTCTTT. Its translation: CASSLETGSNTEAFF. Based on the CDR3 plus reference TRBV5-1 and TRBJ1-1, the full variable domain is KAGVTQTPRYLIKTRGQQVTLSCSPISGHRSVSWYQQTPGQGLQFLFEYFSETQRNKGNFPGRFSGRQFSNSRSEMNVSTLELGDSALYLCASSLETGSNTEAFFGQGTRLTVV.

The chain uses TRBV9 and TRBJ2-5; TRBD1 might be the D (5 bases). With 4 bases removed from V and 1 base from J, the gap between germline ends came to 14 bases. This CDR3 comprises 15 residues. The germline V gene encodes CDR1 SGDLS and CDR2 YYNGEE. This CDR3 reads CASSLSPQGQETQYF. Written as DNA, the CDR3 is TGTGCCAGCAGCTTATCACCCCAGGGCCAAGAGACCCAGTACTTC.

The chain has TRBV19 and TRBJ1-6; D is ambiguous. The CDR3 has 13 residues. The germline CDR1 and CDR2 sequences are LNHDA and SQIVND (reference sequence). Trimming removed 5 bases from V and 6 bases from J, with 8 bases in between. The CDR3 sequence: CASSADGNSPLHF. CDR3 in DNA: TGTGCCAGTAGTGCAGATGGTAATTCACCCCTCCACTTT. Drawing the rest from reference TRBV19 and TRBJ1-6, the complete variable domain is DGGITQSPKYLFRKEGQNVTLSCEQNLNHDAMYWYRQDPGQGLRLIYYSQIVNDFQKGDIAEGYSVSREKKESFPLTVTSAQKNPTAFYLCASSADGNSPLHFGNGTRLTVT.

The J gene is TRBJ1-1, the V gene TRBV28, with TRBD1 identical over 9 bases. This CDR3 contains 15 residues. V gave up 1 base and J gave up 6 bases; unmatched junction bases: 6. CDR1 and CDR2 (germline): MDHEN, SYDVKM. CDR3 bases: TGTGCCAGCAGTTTATTCTGGGACAGGGACGCTGAAGCTTTCTTT. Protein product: CASSLFWDRDAEAFF.

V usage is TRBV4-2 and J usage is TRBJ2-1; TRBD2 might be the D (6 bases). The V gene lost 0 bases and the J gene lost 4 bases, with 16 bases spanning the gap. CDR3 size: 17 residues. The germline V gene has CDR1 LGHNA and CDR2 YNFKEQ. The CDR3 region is CASSQDASPGEYNEQFF. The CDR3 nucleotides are TGTGCCAGCAGCCAAGACGCGAGTCCGGGAGAATACAATGAGCAGTTCTTC.

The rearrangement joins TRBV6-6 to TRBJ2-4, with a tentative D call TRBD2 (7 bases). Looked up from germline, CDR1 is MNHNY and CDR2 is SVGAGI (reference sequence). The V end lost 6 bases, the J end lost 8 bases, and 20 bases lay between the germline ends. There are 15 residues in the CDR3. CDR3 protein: CASREGGAGRDIQYF. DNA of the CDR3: TGTGCCAGCAGGGAAGGGGGGGCGGGCAGGGACATTCAGTACTTC.

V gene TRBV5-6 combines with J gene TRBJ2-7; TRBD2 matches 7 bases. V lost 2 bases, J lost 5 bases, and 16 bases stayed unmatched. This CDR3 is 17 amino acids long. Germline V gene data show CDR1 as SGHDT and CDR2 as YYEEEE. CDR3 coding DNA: TGTGCCAGCAGCTTAACCCCTAGCGGAACGGGTCGGGACGAGCAGTACTTC. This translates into CASSLTPSGTGRDEQYF.

The CDR3 here is CASRKTGDTGELFF. The DNA for the CDR3 is TGTGCCAGCAGGAAGACAGGGGACACCGGGGAGCTGTTTTTT. The genes are TRBV25-1 and TRBJ2-2; 8 nucleotides agree with TRBD1. V dropped 6 bases and J dropped 3; count of bases not matched to a gene: 3. Germline lookup yields CDR1 MGHDK and CDR2 SYGVNS. The CDR3 covers 14 residues.

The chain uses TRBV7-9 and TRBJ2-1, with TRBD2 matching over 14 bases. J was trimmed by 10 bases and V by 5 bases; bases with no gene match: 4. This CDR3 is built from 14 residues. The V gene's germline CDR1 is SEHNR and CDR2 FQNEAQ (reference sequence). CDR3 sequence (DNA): TGTGCCAGCAGCCCGGGACTAGCGGGAGTGGAGCAGTTCTTC. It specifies CASSPGLAGVEQFF. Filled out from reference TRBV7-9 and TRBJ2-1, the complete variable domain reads DTGVSQNPRHKITKRGQNVTFRCDPISEHNRLYWYRQTLGQGPEFLTYFQNEAQLEKSRLLSDRFSAERPKGSFSTLEIQRTEQGDSAMYLCASSPGLAGVEQFFGPGTRLTVL.

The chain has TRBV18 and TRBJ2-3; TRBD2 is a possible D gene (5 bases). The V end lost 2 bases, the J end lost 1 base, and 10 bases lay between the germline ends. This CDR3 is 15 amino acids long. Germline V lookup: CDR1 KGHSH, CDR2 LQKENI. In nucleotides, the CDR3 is TGTGCCAGCTCACCAGGATGGGGAGGCACAGATACGCAGTATTTT. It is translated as CASSPGWGGTDTQYF.

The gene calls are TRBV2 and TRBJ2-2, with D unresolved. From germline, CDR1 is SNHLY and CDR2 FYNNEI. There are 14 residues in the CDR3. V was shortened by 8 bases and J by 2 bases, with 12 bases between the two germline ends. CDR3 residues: CASVSNTNTGELFF. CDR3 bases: TGTGCCAGCGTATCGAACACAAACACCGGGGAGCTGTTTTTT.

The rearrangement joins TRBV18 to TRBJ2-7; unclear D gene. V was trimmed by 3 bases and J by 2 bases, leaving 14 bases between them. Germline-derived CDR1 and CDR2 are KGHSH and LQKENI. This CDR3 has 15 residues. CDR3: CASSPGTAITYEQYF. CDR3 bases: TGTGCCAGCTCACCCGGCACAGCTATCACCTACGAGCAGTACTTC.

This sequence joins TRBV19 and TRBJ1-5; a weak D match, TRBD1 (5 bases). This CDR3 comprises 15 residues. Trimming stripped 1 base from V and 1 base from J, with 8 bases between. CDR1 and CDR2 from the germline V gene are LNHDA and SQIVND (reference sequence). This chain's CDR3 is CASSIVGGSNQPQHF. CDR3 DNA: TGTGCCAGTAGTATAGTGGGGGGGAGCAATCAGCCCCAGCATTTT. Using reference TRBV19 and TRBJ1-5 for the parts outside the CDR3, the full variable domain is DGGITQSPKYLFRKEGQNVTLSCEQNLNHDAMYWYRQDPGQGLRLIYYSQIVNDFQKGDIAEGYSVSREKKESFPLTVTSAQKNPTAFYLCASSIVGGSNQPQHFGDGTRLSIL.

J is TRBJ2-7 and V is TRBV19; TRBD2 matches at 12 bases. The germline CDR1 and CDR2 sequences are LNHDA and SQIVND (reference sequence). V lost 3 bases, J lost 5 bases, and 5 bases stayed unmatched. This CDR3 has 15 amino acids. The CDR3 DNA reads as TGTGCCAGTAGTATTGGACTAGCGGGGACTGACGAGCAGTACTTC. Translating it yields CASSIGLAGTDEQYF.